The clone carrying this T cell receptor (beta chain) was seen a few times. TCRdb used MiXCR to reprocess the 5' RACE reads, holding one entry per CDR3 protein. The data show approximately 570,000 distinct CDR3 sequences, 18% seen once. The V and J ends lost 1 base and 1 base respectively, with 8 bases between them. The CDR3 contains 15 residues. The source of the sample is a study of T-cell memory formation after mild COVID-19. This TCR was recovered from an adult woman who had mild COVID-19 (a few samples of this study predate the infection). Cell type and time point are not known. Input material: PBMCs or a T cell subset sorted from them (not recorded which). The chain joins TRBV12-3 or TRBV12-4 to TRBJ2-1; D not certain. CDR3: CASSLEALSYNEQFF. The DNA of the CDR3 is TGTGCCAGCAGTTTAGAGGCGTTGTCCTACAATGAGCAGTTCTTC.